This TCR beta chain stems from a study of cytomegalovirus exposure and HLA in healthy donors. Looking at the study overall: About four fifths of roughly 430 genotyped donors fell in the Caucasian-associated ancestry cluster.

Primers included in the PCR were 60 Vbeta and 13 Jbeta primers. Here immunoSEQ multiplex PCR was the method, and the copy in TCRdb shows in-frame clones only, minus some. Among roughly 200,000 clones listed, approximately 70% were seen once. Findings and limits, study-wide: Later genetic work tied a missense DCLRE1C variant to beta-chain V and J trimming. The classifier reportedly diagnosed cytomegalovirus status with high sensitivity and specificity. According to the study, around 150 TCR beta chains were cytomegalovirus-associated.

With regard to this clone: Its antigen remains unknown.

CDR1 SEHNR and CDR2 FQNEAQ come from the germline V gene (reference sequence). Germline trimming cut 5 bases from V and 2 bases from J; bases unmatched to any gene: 6. This CDR3 contains 15 residues. This TCR derives from a woman aged 25 to 39 in good health and CMV-seronegative. This chain links TRBV7-9 with TRBJ2-7, with 10 bases that match TRBD2. Material for sequencing was PBMCs. The CDR3 DNA sequence: TGTGCCAGCAGCGACAAAACTAGCGGGACCTACGAGCAGTACTTC. Its translation: CASSDKTSGTYEQYF.